This T cell receptor (beta chain) was retrieved from a study of tumor-infiltrating lymphocytes in primary liver carcinoma. On the study more broadly: Ranging in age from 30 to 69 years, the patients were men and women. Sequenced samples came back with roughly 3.5 to 7.13 million productive TCRbeta reads, and the counts looked alike across tissue types. Study results and caveats: Overlap in tumor-adjacent and tumor-blood pairs fell below that of tumor region pairs. When set against blood, tumors had a significantly higher top-250-clone fraction (p = 0.039).

Bulk tissue was left unsorted, and RNA and DNA were co-extracted from about 20-30 mg of it. The CDR3 extends over 15 amino acids. Looked up from germline, CDR1 is SGHAT and CDR2 is FQNNGV. As to this clonotype: Its target is unknown. Mismatch with germline at one junction end may stem from a read error.

The template, 450 to 650 ng total RNA, yielded TCR beta cDNA made with a constant-region primer. Slightly modified ARM-PCR with three nested multiplex PCR rounds yielded TCR beta libraries. In the first two PCR rounds, TRBV1-TRBV30 forward primers were paired with a C-beta reverse primer, and each round lasted approximately 10 cycles. MiXCR was run by TCRdb on the multiplex PCR reads, yielding one entry per CDR3 protein. The table lists around 120,000 distinct CDR3 sequences, about two thirds of them singletons, with over 8% in the top ten. The V and J genes are TRBV11-2 and TRBJ2-1; D may correspond to TRBD1 or TRBD2 (5 bases each). The clonotype originates from a woman aged 55-69 years with primary liver carcinoma and hepatitis B virus infection. The sequenced material came from tumor-adjacent normal liver tissue. The DNA for the CDR3 is TGTGTCAGCAGCCGACCGGGGACCATATACGATGAGCAGTTCTTC. It specifies CVSSRPGTIYDEQFF.